The 9 T cell receptor beta chains listed next were all sequenced from one sample in a study of control samples from healthy donors and cancer patients. TCRdb's table, derived via immunoSEQ multiplex PCR, lists solely in-frame clones and lacks some. The data show under 150,000 clones, around 89% seen once. Sequenced sample: PBMCs. The source is a woman aged 50 to 65 with colorectal cancer.

V gene TRBV11-2 combines with J gene TRBJ2-7, with a tentative D call TRBD2 (5 bases). CDR1 and CDR2 from the germline V gene are SGHAT and FQNNGV. There are 12 residues in the CDR3. V dropped 8 bases and J dropped 0 bases, with 8 bases sitting between them. DNA of the CDR3: TGTGCCAGCCGCGGGCCCTCCTACGAGCAGTACTTC. Its protein is CASRGPSYEQYF.

The chain carries TRBV7-3 and TRBJ2-3; possibly TRBD1 for D (5 bases). CDR1 and CDR2 (germline): SGHTA, FQGTGA. Trimming took 4 bases from V and 6 from J, leaving 14 bases between them. The CDR3 runs to 14 residues. CDR3 amino acids: CASSYWGLGDTQYF. In DNA form, the CDR3 reads TGTGCCAGCAGCTACTGGGGCCTAGGGGATACGCAGTATTTT.

A single count supports this clone. V and J are TRBV2 and TRBJ2-5, with 11 bases matching TRBD2. Losses at the gene ends were 3 bases for V and 2 bases for J; bases not matched to a gene: 2. This CDR3 contains 15 residues. Germline V CDR1 and CDR2: SNHLY, FYNNEI. The CDR3 here is CASSDLAGGQETQYF. CDR3 DNA: TGTGCCAGCAGTGACCTAGCGGGGGGACAAGAGACCCAGTACTTC.

The chain employs TRBV5-4 and TRBJ1-4, with unresolved D. From germline, CDR1 is SGHNT and CDR2 YYREEE (reference sequence). This CDR3 comprises 16 residues. The V end lost 4 bases, the J end lost 0 bases, and 13 bases lay between the germline ends. CDR3 amino acids: CASSLRLSATNEKLFF. The CDR3 DNA reads TGTGCCAGCAGCCTACGGTTGTCAGCAACTAATGAAAAACTGTTTTTT.

The chain employs TRBV7-8 and TRBJ1-1; 8 positions match TRBD1. V was pared by 3 bases and J by 4 bases, with 10 bases of the junction left unmatched. Germline V gene sequence: CDR1 SGHVS, CDR2 FQNEAQ. This CDR3 comprises 16 residues. CDR3 residues: CASSFYGQGGFTEAFF. CDR3 DNA sequence: TGTGCCAGCAGCTTTTACGGACAGGGTGGATTCACTGAAGCTTTCTTT. Combining the CDR3 with reference TRBV7-8 and TRBJ1-1 gives the whole variable domain GAGVSQSPRYKVAKRGQDVALRCDPISGHVSLFWYQQALGQGPEFLTYFQNEAQLDKSGLPSDRFFAERPEGSVSTLKIQRTQQEDSAVYLCASSFYGQGGFTEAFFGQGTRLTVV.

This clone was seen a few times. The V call is TRBV3-1 (or the pseudogene TRBV3-2), the J call TRBJ2-2; D not certain. This CDR3 is built from 14 residues. The ends were cut back, 1 base at V and 1 base at J, with 4 bases in the middle. Germline CDR1 LGHDT, CDR2 YNNKEL (reference sequence). This CDR3 reads CASSQGMNTGELFF. CDR3 coding DNA: TGTGCCAGCAGCCAAGGAATGAACACCGGGGAGCTGTTTTTT.

V gene TRBV7-3 combines with J gene TRBJ2-2; 12 positions agree with TRBD2. The CDR3 is 18 amino acids. Trimming at V came to 5 bases and at J to 6 bases, leaving 13 bases not matched to a gene. Looked up from germline, CDR1 is SGHTA and CDR2 is FQGTGA. This chain's CDR3 is CASSPSPTSGRISGELFF. The CDR3 DNA reads TGTGCCAGCAGCCCGAGCCCTACTAGCGGGAGGATTTCCGGGGAGCTGTTTTTT.

The rearrangement uses TRBV29-1 and TRBJ2-7, with TRBD1 matching 11 bases. V lost 6 bases, J lost 4 bases, and 11 bases stayed unmatched. CDR3 length: 15 residues. The germline V gene has CDR1 SQVTM and CDR2 ANQGSEA. CDR3 protein: CSVELFGTGGYEQYF. The CDR3 DNA reads TGCAGCGTAGAGTTGTTCGGGACAGGGGGTTACGAGCAGTACTTC.

The CDR3 here is CASSLATQETQYF. CDR3 nucleotides: TGTGCCAGCAGCTTAGCGACCCAAGAGACCCAGTACTTC. J is TRBJ2-5 and V is TRBV7-6; D call uncertain. Germline V lookup: CDR1 SGHVS, CDR2 FNYEAQ. CDR3 size: 13 residues. The V end lost 0 bases, the J end lost 1 base, and 3 bases lay between the germline ends.